These T cell receptor beta chains were read from a single sample in a study of cytomegalovirus exposure and HLA in healthy donors. TCRdb's table, derived via immunoSEQ multiplex PCR, lists solely in-frame clones and lacks some. This sample's table has 200,000 or so clones. The sequencing input was PBMCs. The source is a boy aged 5-17 years in good health and CMV-seronegative. CDR3s include the opening cysteine and the closing phenylalanine or tryptophan. D genes are given only for firm matches.

v_call	d_call	j_call	cdr3_nt	cdr3_aa
TRBV5-1	TRBD1	TRBJ1-1	TGCGCCAGCAGCTTGGCCCGACAGGGAGTAAACACTGAAGCTTTCTTT	CASSLARQGVNTEAFF
TRBV27	TRBD1	TRBJ1-2	TGTGCCAGCAGTCTTCGACAGGGGCTGGGTATGTACACCTTC	CASSLRQGLGMYTF
TRBV29-1	TRBD2	TRBJ2-7	TGCAGCGTTGTAGTAGCGGGGGGCTCCTACGAGCAGTACTTC	CSVVVAGGSYEQYF
TRBV5-4	TRBD2	TRBJ2-1	TGTGCCAGCAGCTTGAATAGCGGGGGGGCGTATGAGCAGTTCTTC	CASSLNSGGAYEQFF
TRBV4-1	.	TRBJ1-5	TGCGCCAGCAGCCAAGTGACAACAGACAATCAGCCCCAGCATTTT	CASSQVTTDNQPQHF
TRBV4-1	.	TRBJ2-7	TGCGCCAGCAGCCAAGACGACGGGGACTCCTACGAGCAGTACTTC	CASSQDDGDSYEQYF
TRBV5-4	.	TRBJ1-6	TGTGCCAGCACGGATAGGGGCCGCTCCTATAATTCACCCCTCCACTTT	CASTDRGRSYNSPLHF
TRBV5-1	.	TRBJ2-5	TGCGCCAGCAGCCCTGACAAGGGGGAGACCCAGTACTTC	CASSPDKGETQYF
TRBV4-2	TRBD1	TRBJ1-1	TGTGCCAGCAGCCTAGACAGGGGTACTGAAGCTTTCTTT	CASSLDRGTEAFF
TRBV11-2	.	TRBJ2-2	TGTGCCAGCAGCCAGGGGGTCGGGACTAGAAACACCGGGGAGCTGTTTTTT	CASSQGVGTRNTGELFF
TRBV18	TRBD1	TRBJ1-4	TGTGCCAGCTCACCCGGACAGGGGGAAAGAAAACTGTTTTTT	CASSPGQGERKLFF
TRBV11-2	TRBD1	TRBJ2-7	TGTGCCAGCAGCTTAAGACAGGGGAACGAGCAGTACTTC	CASSLRQGNEQYF
TRBV30	.	TRBJ1-5	TGTGCCTGGAGTGATAATAGCAATCAGCCCCAGCATTTT	CAWSDNSNQPQHF
TRBV4-1	.	TRBJ2-7	TGCGCCAGCAGCCAAGAACCGGTCTACGAGCAGTACTTC	CASSQEPVYEQYF
TRBV28	.	TRBJ1-1	TGTGCCAGCCCCCCGGGTGGAGGAGTCCACTCTGAAGCTTTCTTT	CASPPGGGVHSEAFF
TRBV19	.	TRBJ1-3	TGTGCCACCTTACAGGACTCTGGAAACACCATATATTTT	CATLQDSGNTIYF
TRBV23-1	.	TRBJ1-1	TGCGCCAGCAGTCAATCTGCGGGTGAAGCTTTCTTT	CASSQSAGEAFF
TRBV5-5	TRBD1	TRBJ1-4	TGTGCCAGCAGCCGACAGGGGGCTGGGGAAGAAAAACTGTTTTTT	CASSRQGAGEEKLFF
TRBV5-1	TRBD1	TRBJ2-3	TGCGCCAGCAGACGGCCAGGGGGCGAGGTAGATACGCAGTATTTT	CASRRPGGEVDTQYF
TRBV9	TRBD2	TRBJ2-2	TGTGCCAGCAGCCGACTAGCGGGGGGAACCGGGGAGCTGTTTTTT	CASSRLAGGTGELFF
TRBV9	TRBD2	TRBJ2-3	TGTGCCAGCAGCGTAGAGCTAGCGGGGGTCACAGATACGCAGTATTTT	CASSVELAGVTDTQYF
TRBV10-3	TRBD2	TRBJ2-7	TGTGCCATCAGTGATAGGACTAGCGGAACCTACGAGCAGTACTTC	CAISDRTSGTYEQYF
TRBV6-5	TRBD1	TRBJ1-1	TGTGCCAGCAGTTTGACAGGGTTGGGACTTAGCGCTTTCTTT	CASSLTGLGLSAFF
TRBV6-1	TRBD1	TRBJ2-1	TGTGCCAGCAGTCCGACAGGGAGCTACAATGAGCAGTTCTTC	CASSPTGSYNEQFF
TRBV10-3	TRBD1	TRBJ1-1	TGTGCCACCCGGACAGGGTGGACTGAAGCTTTCTTT	CATRTGWTEAFF
TRBV27	.	TRBJ2-7	TGTGCCAGCAGTCTCGCGGGGTTCTCCTACGAGCAGTACTTC	CASSLAGFSYEQYF
TRBV2	.	TRBJ1-2	TGTGCCAGCACCGAAAGGAGGGGCTACACCTTC	CASTERRGYTF
TRBV5-4	.	TRBJ2-5	TGTGCCAGCAGCTTTGAGCGGGCTTCTCTCCAAGAGACCCAGTACTTC	CASSFERASLQETQYF
TRBV11-2	TRBD1	TRBJ1-2	TGTGCCAGCAGCTTCGGGACAGGGATCGGCTACACCTTC	CASSFGTGIGYTF
TRBV11-3	.	TRBJ2-1	TGTGCCAGGGTGCCAGGGGCGCCCGGTGAGCAGTTCTTC	CARVPGAPGEQFF
TRBV19	TRBD2	TRBJ2-7	TGTGCCAGTAGTATAGGTAGCGGGGGGAGCTACGAGCAGTACTTC	CASSIGSGGSYEQYF
TRBV28	.	TRBJ1-3	TGTGCCAGCAGTATCAGGGGAAACACCATATATTTT	CASSIRGNTIYF
TRBV2	.	TRBJ1-5	TGTGCCAGCACCCCAGGTTCAGGGCGTCGCAATCAGCCCCAGCATTTT	CASTPGSGRRNQPQHF
TRBV5-6	.	TRBJ2-3	TGTGCCAGCAGCCCCCCGGAGGGGAGCACAGATACGCAGTATTTT	CASSPPEGSTDTQYF
TRBV9	TRBD1	TRBJ2-7	TGTGCCAGCAGCGTAGGGGGACAGGAAAACTCCTACGAGCAGTACTTC	CASSVGGQENSYEQYF
TRBV11-2	.	TRBJ1-1	TGTGCCAGCAGCCCCGACCTCCGGGTTGAAGCTTTCTTT	CASSPDLRVEAFF
TRBV5-6	.	TRBJ1-2	TGTGCCAGCAGCCCGGACGGGGGTGTGAGCTATGGCTACACCTTC	CASSPDGGVSYGYTF
TRBV6-5	.	TRBJ1-2	TGTGCCAGCAGTAACGGGGGGGAAGGGTATGGCTACACCTTC	CASSNGGEGYGYTF
TRBV30	.	TRBJ1-1	TGTGCCTGGACCCCCGGAACAGAGGAAGCTTTCTTT	CAWTPGTEEAFF
TRBV5-6	.	TRBJ1-1	TGTGCCAGCAGCCGGGAGGAGAACCGGGCGAACACTGAAGCTTTCTTT	CASSREENRANTEAFF